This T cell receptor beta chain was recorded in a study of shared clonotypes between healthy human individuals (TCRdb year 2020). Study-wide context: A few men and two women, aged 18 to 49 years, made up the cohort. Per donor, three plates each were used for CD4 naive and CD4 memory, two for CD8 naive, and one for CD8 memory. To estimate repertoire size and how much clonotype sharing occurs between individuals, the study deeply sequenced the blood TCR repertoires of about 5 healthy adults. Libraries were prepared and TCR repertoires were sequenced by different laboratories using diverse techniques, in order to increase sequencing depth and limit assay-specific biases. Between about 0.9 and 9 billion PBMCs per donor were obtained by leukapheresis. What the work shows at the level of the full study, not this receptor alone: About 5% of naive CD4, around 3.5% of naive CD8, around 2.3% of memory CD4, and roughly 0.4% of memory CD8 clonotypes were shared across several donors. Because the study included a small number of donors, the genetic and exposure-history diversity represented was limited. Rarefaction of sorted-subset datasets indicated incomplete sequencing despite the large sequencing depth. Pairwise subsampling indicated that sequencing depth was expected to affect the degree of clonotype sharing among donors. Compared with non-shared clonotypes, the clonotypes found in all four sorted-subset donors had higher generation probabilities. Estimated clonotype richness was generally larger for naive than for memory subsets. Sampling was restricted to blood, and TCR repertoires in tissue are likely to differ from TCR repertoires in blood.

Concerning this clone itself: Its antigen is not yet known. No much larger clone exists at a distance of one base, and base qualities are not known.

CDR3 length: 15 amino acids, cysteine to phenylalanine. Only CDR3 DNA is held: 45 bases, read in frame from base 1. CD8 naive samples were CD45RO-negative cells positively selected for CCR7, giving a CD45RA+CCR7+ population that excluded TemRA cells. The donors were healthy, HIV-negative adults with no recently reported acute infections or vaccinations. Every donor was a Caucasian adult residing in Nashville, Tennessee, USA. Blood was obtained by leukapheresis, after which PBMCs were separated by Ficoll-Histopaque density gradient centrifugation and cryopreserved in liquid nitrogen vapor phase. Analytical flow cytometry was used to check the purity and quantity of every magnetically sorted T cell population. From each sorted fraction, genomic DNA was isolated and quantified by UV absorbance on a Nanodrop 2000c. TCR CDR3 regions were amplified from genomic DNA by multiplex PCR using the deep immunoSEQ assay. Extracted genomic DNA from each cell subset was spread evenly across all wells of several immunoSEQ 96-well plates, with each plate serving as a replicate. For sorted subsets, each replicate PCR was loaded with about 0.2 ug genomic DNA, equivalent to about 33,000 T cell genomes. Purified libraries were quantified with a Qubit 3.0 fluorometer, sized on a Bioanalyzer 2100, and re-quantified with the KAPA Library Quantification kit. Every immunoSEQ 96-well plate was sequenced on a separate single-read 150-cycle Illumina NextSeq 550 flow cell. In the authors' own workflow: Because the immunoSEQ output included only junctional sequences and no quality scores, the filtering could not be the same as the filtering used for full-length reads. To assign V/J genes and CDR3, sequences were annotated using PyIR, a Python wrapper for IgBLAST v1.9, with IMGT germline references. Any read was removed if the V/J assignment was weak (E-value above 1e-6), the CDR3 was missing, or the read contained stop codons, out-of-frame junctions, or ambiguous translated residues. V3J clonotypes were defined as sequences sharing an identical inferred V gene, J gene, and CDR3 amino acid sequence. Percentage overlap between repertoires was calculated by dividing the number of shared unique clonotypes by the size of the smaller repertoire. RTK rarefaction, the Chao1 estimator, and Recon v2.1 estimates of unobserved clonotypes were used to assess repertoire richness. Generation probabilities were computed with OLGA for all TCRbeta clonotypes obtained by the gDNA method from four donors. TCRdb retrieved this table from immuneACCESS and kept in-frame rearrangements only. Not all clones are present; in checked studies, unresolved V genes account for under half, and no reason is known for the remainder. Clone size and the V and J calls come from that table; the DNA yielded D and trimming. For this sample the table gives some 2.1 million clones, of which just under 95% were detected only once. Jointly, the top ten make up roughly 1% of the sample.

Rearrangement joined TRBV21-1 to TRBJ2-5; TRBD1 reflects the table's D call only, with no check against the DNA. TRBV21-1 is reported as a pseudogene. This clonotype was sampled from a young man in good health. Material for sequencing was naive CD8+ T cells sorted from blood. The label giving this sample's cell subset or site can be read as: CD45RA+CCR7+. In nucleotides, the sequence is TGTGCCAGCAGCAAGGGACAGGGATTTGGAGAGACCCAGTACTTC. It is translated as CASSKGQGFGETQYF.